What follows are 18 T cell receptor beta chains derived from one specimen sequenced in a study of T cell responses to AZD1222 COVID-19 vaccine. This table comes from immunoSEQ multiplex PCR, and its TCRdb copy is limited to in-frame clones, with some not included. This sample has roughly 180,000 clones, with 85% to 90% found just once. The sample in question was peripheral blood, obtained on day 0 of AZD1222 vaccination. Receptors were obtained from an adult in good health.

The CDR3 sequence is CASSFRQANTEAFF. CDR3 sequence (DNA): TGCGCCAGCAGCTTCAGACAAGCGAACACTGAAGCTTTCTTT. The gene calls are TRBV5-1 and TRBJ1-1; D gene unclear. Trimming pared 2 bases from V and 1 base from J, leaving 9 bases between. This CDR3 spans 14 amino acids. Germline V lookup: CDR1 SGHRS, CDR2 YFSETQ. Variable domain in full (rest from reference TRBV5-1 and TRBJ1-1): KAGVTQTPRYLIKTRGQQVTLSCSPISGHRSVSWYQQTPGQGLQFLFEYFSETQRNKGNFPGRFSGRQFSNSRSEMNVSTLELGDSALYLCASSFRQANTEAFFGQGTRLTVV.

CDR3 residues: CASRDLGTYEQYV. The CDR3 bases are TGTGCCAGCAGAGACTTAGGGACCTACGAGCAGTACGTC. The chain is built from TRBV6-5 and TRBJ2-7; no reliable D call. V gave up 6 bases and J gave up 2 bases, with 11 bases separating them. This CDR3 region has 13 residues. Germline-derived CDR1 and CDR2 are MNHEY and SVGAGI.

The chain carries TRBV28 and TRBJ2-7; 7 positions match TRBD2. The ends lost 8 bases at V and 3 bases at J; junction bases unmatched: 4. The CDR3 has 12 amino acids. Germline V gene lookup returns CDR1 MDHEN and CDR2 SYDVKM. For the CDR3, the DNA is TGTGCCAGCCTTGGGGGGGGCTACGAGCAGTACTTC. Translated: CASLGGGYEQYF.

The CDR3 reads CASSLARDRSFNEQFF. The CDR3 DNA is TGTGCCAGCAGCTTAGCTCGGGACAGGTCGTTCAATGAGCAGTTCTTC. V is TRBV7-9 and J is TRBJ2-1; TRBD1 matches 8 bases. The CDR3 consists of 16 residues. The V and J ends lost 0 bases and 6 bases, in that order; junction bases with no gene match: 7. The germline gives CDR1 SEHNR, CDR2 FQNEAQ (reference sequence).

Notes on this clone: One end of the junction is discordant with germline, which a read error may explain. The chain employs TRBV4-1 and TRBJ2-7; D remains unclear. Germline assignment: CDR1 MGHRA and CDR2 YSYEKL. The CDR3 contains 14 residues. The CDR3 DNA follows: TGCGCCAGCAGCCAAGATAATCCCTCCAACGAGCAGTACTTC. It translates to CASSQDNPSNEQYF.

The rearrangement links TRBV11-2 to TRBJ2-3; TRBD1 might be the D (5 bases). The CDR3 extends over 17 amino acids. Trimming stripped 1 base from V and 2 bases from J, with 16 bases between. Germline CDR1 SGHAT, CDR2 FQNNGV. The CDR3 sequence: CASSLVFLGAPTDTQYF. The CDR3 nucleotides read TGTGCCAGCAGCTTAGTTTTTTTAGGGGCACCCACAGATACGCAGTATTTT.

V and J are TRBV10-3 and TRBJ1-5, with D possibly being TRBD1 (6 bases). Germline values: CDR1 ENHRY, CDR2 SYGVKD. The CDR3 runs to 13 residues. V dropped 9 bases and J dropped 4 bases, with 13 bases sitting between them. The CDR3 bases are TGTGCCATGGGGACATTGGCAAATCAGCCCCAGCATTTT. It specifies CAMGTLANQPQHF.

The chain couples TRBV21-1 to TRBJ1-5; TRBD1 is the table's D call, not checked against the DNA. TRBV21-1 is reported as a pseudogene. CDR3 length: 13 amino acids. The CDR3 sequence: CASGHFSNQPQHF. The CDR3 nucleotides read TGTGCCAGCGGACATTTTAGCAATCAGCCCCAGCATTTT.

The V gene is TRBV10-3, the J gene TRBJ1-1; the D gene is possibly TRBD1 (5 bases). CDR1 and CDR2 (germline): ENHRY, SYGVKD. The V and J ends lost 3 bases and 5 bases respectively, with 10 bases between them. This CDR3 contains 13 residues. CDR3 coding DNA: TGTGCCATCAGTGACGGGGGGAGGACTGAAGCTTTCTTT. This encodes CAISDGGRTEAFF.

Written as DNA, the CDR3 is TGTGCCAGCAGCTTAGGCGCGGGGGGTGGAAGAACAGATACGCAGTATTTT. Amino acids: CASSLGAGGGRTDTQYF. The rearrangement uses TRBV13 and TRBJ2-3; 8 positions match TRBD2. V gave up 0 bases and J gave up 3 bases; unmatched junction bases: 8. CDR1 and CDR2 from the germline V gene are PRHDT and FYEKMQ (reference sequence). The length of the CDR3 is 17 residues. The full variable domain, rest sourced from reference TRBV13 and TRBJ2-3, is AAGVIQSPRHLIKEKRETATLKCYPIPRHDTVYWYQQGPGQDPQFLISFYEKMQSDKGSIPDRFSAQQFSDYHSELNMSSLELGDSALYFCASSLGAGGGRTDTQYFGPGTRLTVL.

The V gene is TRBV29-1, the J gene TRBJ2-3; 9 nucleotides agree with TRBD1. The J segment lost 3 bases and the V segment lost 4 bases, leaving 2 bases of the junction unmatched. This CDR3 has 13 residues. The germline V gene encodes CDR1 SQVTM and CDR2 ANQGSEA. The CDR3 DNA is TGCAGCGTTGTTGGACAGGGGACAGATACGCAGTATTTT. Translated: CSVVGQGTDTQYF.

The gene calls are TRBV5-1 and TRBJ2-3; 8 bases fit TRBD2. Germline lookup yields CDR1 SGHRS and CDR2 YFSETQ. J gave up 5 bases and V 0 bases, and 8 bases lay outside the gene matches. This CDR3 comprises 16 residues. Here the CDR3 reads CASSLAASGYGDTQYF. DNA of the CDR3: TGCGCCAGCAGCTTGGCCGCTAGCGGGTACGGAGATACGCAGTATTTT.

The chain combines TRBV4-3 with TRBJ2-7; no reliable D call. V was trimmed by 0 bases and J by 4 bases, leaving 19 bases between them. From germline, CDR1 is LGHNA and CDR2 YSLEER. The CDR3 length is 17 residues. Here the CDR3 reads CASSQDPSGHKFYEQYF. CDR3 sequence (DNA): TGCGCCAGCAGCCAAGACCCTTCGGGCCACAAATTTTACGAGCAGTACTTC.

The rearrangement uses TRBV19 and TRBJ1-5; TRBD1 is a possible D gene (5 bases). The germline gives CDR1 LNHDA, CDR2 SQIVND (reference sequence). The CDR3 length is 14 residues. V lost 7 bases and J 2 bases, leaving 12 bases between the germline ends. The CDR3 nucleotides are TGTGCCAGTAAGGGGTACGACGGCAATCAGCCCCAGCATTTT. It codes for CASKGYDGNQPQHF.

The rearrangement joins TRBV9 to TRBJ2-6, with D hard to call. V shed 2 bases and J shed 0 bases, with 12 bases lying between them. Germline lookup yields CDR1 SGDLS and CDR2 YYNGEE. The CDR3 spans 17 residues. The CDR3 here is CASSVDGMGSGANVLTF. The CDR3 coding sequence is TGTGCCAGCAGCGTCGATGGGATGGGCTCTGGGGCCAACGTCCTGACTTTC. The whole variable domain, filled in from reference TRBV9 and TRBJ2-6, reads DSGVTQTPKHLITATGQRVTLRCSPRSGDLSVYWYQQSLDQGLQFLIQYYNGEERAKGNILERFSAQQFPDLHSELNLSSLELGDSALYFCASSVDGMGSGANVLTFGAGSRLTVL.

The chain carries TRBV9 and TRBJ2-1; either TRBD1 or TRBD2 may supply D (5 bases each). Germline V gene data show CDR1 as SGDLS and CDR2 as YYNGEE. Trimming cost V 0 bases and J 6 bases, with 7 bases left between them. The CDR3 contains 13 residues. Written as DNA, the CDR3 is TGTGCCAGCAGCGTAGGGGGGTCCAATGAGCAGTTCTTC. It yields the protein CASSVGGSNEQFF.

The chain combines TRBV10-3 with TRBJ1-6; D is unclear. CDR3 length: 17 residues. Between the trimmed V and J ends, which lost 3 bases and 3 bases, there was a span of 15 bases. Looked up from germline, CDR1 is ENHRY and CDR2 is SYGVKD. This CDR3 is CAISEVLAANYNSPLHF. CDR3 bases: TGTGCCATCAGTGAAGTTTTGGCAGCGAACTATAATTCACCCCTCCACTTT.

This rearrangement joins TRBV29-1 to TRBJ2-1; D might be TRBD2 (8 bases). Between the trimmed V and J ends, which lost 0 bases and 9 bases, there was a span of 15 bases. There are 14 residues in the CDR3. Germline V gene lookup returns CDR1 SQVTM and CDR2 ANQGSEA. The DNA of the CDR3 is TGCAGCGTTGAAGATCGGGAGGGGGCCTTTGAGCAGTTCTTC. It yields the protein CSVEDREGAFEQFF.